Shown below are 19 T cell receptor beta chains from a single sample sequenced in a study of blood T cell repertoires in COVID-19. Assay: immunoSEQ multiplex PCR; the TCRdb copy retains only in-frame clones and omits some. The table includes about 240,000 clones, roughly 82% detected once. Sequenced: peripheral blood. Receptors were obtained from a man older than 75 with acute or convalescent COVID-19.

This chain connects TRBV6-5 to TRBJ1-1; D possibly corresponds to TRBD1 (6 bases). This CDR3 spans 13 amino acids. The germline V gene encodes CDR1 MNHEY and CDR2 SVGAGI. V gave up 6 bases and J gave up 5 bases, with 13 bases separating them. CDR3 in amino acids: CASRLLTGTEAFF. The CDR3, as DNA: TGTGCCAGCAGACTCCTAACAGGGACTGAAGCTTTCTTT.

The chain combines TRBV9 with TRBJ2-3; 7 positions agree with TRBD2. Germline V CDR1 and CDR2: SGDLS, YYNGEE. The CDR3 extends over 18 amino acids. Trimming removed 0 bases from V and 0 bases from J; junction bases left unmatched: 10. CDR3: CASSVESGGAFSTDTQYF. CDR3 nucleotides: TGTGCCAGCAGCGTAGAGTCGGGGGGAGCCTTTAGCACAGATACGCAGTATTTT. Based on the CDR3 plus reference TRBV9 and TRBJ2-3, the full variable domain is DSGVTQTPKHLITATGQRVTLRCSPRSGDLSVYWYQQSLDQGLQFLIQYYNGEERAKGNILERFSAQQFPDLHSELNLSSLELGDSALYFCASSVESGGAFSTDTQYFGPGTRLTVL.

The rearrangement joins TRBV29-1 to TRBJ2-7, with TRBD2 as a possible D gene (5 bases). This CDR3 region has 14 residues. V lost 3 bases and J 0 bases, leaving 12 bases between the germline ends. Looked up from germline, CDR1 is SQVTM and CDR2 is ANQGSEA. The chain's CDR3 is CSVDNGGSSYEQYF. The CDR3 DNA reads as TGCAGCGTTGATAACGGAGGAAGCTCCTACGAGCAGTACTTC.

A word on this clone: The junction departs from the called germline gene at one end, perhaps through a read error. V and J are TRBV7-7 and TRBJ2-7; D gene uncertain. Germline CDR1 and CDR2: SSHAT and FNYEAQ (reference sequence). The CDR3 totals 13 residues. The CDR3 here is CASSLDPQREQYF. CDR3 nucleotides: TGTGCTAGCAGCTTAGACCCCCAGAGGGAGCAGTACTTC.

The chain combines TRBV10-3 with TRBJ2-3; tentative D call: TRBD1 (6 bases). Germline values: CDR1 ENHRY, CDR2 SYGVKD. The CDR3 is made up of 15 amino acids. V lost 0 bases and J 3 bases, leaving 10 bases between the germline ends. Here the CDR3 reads CAISESTGKTDTQYF. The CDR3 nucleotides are TGTGCCATCAGTGAGTCTACAGGGAAGACAGATACGCAGTATTTT.

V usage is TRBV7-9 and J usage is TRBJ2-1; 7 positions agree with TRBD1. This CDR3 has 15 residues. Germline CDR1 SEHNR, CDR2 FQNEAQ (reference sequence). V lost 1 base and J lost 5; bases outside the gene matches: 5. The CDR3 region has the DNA TGTGCCAGCAGCTTAGGGGACAGTAAAGACAATGAGCAGTTCTTC. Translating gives CASSLGDSKDNEQFF.

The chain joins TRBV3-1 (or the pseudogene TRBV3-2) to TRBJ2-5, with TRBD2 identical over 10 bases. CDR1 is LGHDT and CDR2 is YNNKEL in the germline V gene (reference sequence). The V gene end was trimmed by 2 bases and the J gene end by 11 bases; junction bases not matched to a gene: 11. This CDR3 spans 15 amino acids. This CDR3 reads CASSQPLLAGWFQYF. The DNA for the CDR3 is TGTGCCAGCAGCCAACCTCTACTAGCGGGATGGTTTCAGTACTTC.

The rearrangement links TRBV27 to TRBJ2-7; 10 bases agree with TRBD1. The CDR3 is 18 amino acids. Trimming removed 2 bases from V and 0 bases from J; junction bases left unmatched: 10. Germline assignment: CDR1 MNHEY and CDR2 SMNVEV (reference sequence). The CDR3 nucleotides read TGTGCCAGCAGTTTAGGGACAGGGGCTGAAACCTCCTCCTACGAGCAGTACTTC. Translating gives CASSLGTGAETSSYEQYF.

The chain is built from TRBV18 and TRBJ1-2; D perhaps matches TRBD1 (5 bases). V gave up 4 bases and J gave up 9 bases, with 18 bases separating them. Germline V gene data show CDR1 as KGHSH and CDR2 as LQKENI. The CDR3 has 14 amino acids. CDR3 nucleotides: TGTGCCAGCTCACTCTCGCGGGGCTCGATGAGCTACACCTTC. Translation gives CASSLSRGSMSYTF.

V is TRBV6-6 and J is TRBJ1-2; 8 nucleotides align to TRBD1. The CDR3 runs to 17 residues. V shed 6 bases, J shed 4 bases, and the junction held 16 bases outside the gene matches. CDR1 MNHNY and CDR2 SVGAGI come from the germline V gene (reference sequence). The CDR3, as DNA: TGTGCCAGCAGCCGACTCCGACAGGGGTCTCCTGGCTATGGCTACACCTTC. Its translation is CASSRLRQGSPGYGYTF.

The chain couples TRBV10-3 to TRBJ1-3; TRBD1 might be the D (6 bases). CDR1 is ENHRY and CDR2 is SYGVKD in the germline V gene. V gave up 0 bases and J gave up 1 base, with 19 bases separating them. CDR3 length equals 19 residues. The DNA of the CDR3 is TGTGCCATCAGTGAGTCGGATGTCCGAGGGACAATATCTGGAAACACCATATATTTT. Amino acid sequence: CAISESDVRGTISGNTIYF.

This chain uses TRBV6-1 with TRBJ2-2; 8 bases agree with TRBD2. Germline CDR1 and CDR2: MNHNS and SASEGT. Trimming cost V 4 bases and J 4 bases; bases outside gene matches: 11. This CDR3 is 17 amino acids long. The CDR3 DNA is TGTGCCAGCAGTGCCCTAGGCTGGGGGACTAGCACCGGGGAGCTGTTTTTT. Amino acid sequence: CASSALGWGTSTGELFF.

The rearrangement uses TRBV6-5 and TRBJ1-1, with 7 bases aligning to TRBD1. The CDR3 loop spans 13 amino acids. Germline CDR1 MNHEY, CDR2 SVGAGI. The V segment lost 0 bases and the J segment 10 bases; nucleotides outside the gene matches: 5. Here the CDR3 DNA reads TGTGCCAGCAGTTACTCGGGGACAGCTTCAGCTTTCTTT. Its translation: CASSYSGTASAFF.

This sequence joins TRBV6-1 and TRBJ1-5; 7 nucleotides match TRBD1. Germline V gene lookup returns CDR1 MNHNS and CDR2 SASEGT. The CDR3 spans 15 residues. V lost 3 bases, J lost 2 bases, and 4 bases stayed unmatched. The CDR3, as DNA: TGTGCCAGCAGTGATCAGGGGACAGGCAATCAGCCCCAGCATTTT. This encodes CASSDQGTGNQPQHF.

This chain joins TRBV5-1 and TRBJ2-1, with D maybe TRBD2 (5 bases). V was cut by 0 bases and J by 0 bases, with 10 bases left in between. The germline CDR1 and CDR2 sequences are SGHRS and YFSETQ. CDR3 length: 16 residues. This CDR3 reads CASSLGGAVSYNEQFF. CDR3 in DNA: TGCGCCAGCAGCTTGGGGGGAGCAGTCTCCTACAATGAGCAGTTCTTC. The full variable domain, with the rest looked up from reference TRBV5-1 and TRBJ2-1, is KAGVTQTPRYLIKTRGQQVTLSCSPISGHRSVSWYQQTPGQGLQFLFEYFSETQRNKGNFPGRFSGRQFSNSRSEMNVSTLELGDSALYLCASSLGGAVSYNEQFFGPGTRLTVL.

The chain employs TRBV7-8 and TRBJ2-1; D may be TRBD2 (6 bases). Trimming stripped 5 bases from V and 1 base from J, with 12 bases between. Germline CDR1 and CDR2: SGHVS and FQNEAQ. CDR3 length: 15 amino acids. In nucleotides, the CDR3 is TGTGCCAGCAGCCAGACTAGTCTTTCCTACAATGAGCAGTTCTTC. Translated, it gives CASSQTSLSYNEQFF.

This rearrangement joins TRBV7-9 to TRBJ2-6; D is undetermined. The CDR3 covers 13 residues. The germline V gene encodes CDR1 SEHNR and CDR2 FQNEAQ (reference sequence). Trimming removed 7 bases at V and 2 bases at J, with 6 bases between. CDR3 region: CASNQAGANVLTF. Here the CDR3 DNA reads TGTGCCAGCAATCAGGCTGGGGCCAACGTCCTGACTTTC.

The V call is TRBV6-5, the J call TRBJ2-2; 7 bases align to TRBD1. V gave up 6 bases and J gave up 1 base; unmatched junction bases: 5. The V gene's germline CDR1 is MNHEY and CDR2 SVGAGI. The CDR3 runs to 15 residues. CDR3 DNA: TGTGCCAGCAGCCAAAGACAGGGGAACACCGGGGAGCTGTTTTTT. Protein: CASSQRQGNTGELFF.

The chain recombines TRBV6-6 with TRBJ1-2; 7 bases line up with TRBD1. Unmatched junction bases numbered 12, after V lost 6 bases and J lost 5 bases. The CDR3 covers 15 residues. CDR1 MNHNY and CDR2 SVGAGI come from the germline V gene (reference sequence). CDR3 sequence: CASSHGTAQGYGYTF. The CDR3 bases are TGTGCCAGCAGCCACGGGACAGCTCAAGGGTATGGCTACACCTTC.